The clone carrying this TCR beta chain has a handful of counts. Authors' methods: Estimates of nucleated cell counts were drawn from the amplification of reference gene primers. Assay used: immunoSEQ multiplex PCR; TCRdb lists only in-frame clones, some missing. Clone size and V and J calls were adopted from that table, with D and trimming inferred from the DNA. The sample includes 300,000 or so clones, roughly 90% seen only once; the top ten take less than 3.5%. The data originate from a study of blood T cell repertoires in COVID-19. The source material was peripheral blood. The receptor comes from a woman under 40 with COVID-19, enrolled during active disease.

The CDR3 region is CASSLAQGAGGNTIYF. In DNA form, the CDR3 reads TGTGCCAGCAGCTTAGCTCAGGGGGCTGGAGGAAACACCATATATTTT. This sequence joins TRBV7-2 and TRBJ1-3, with 8 bases fitting TRBD1. CDR1 and CDR2 (germline): SGHTA, FQGNSA. The V gene end was trimmed by 0 bases and the J gene end by 4 bases; junction bases not matched to a gene: 5. The CDR3 length is 16 residues.